The clone carrying this T cell receptor beta chain was seen more than once but under ten times. V lost 5 bases to trimming and J lost 7 bases; unmatched junction nucleotides: 14. Germline lookup yields CDR1 ENHRY and CDR2 SYGVKD. The CDR3 runs to 17 residues. A single record per CDR3 protein comes from TCRdb applying MiXCR to the RT-PCR reads. The data show 900,000 to 1,000,000 distinct CDR3 sequences, about 20% seen once. This record belongs to a study of patients and donors after allogeneic stem cell transplantation. This sequence originates from a human donor who was either an allogeneic HSCT recipient or a stem cell or donor lymphocyte infusion donor (not recorded which). It is not recorded whose cells these are; they may come from a transplant donor. Sequencing was performed on blood, either unsorted or a sorted T cell fraction (not recorded which). The chain combines TRBV10-3 with TRBJ2-1; TRBD2 matches at 10 bases. Here the CDR3 DNA reads TGTGCCATCAGTAAACCAATGACTAGCGGGTTAAATAATGAGCAGTTCTTC. Protein: CAISKPMTSGLNNEQFF.